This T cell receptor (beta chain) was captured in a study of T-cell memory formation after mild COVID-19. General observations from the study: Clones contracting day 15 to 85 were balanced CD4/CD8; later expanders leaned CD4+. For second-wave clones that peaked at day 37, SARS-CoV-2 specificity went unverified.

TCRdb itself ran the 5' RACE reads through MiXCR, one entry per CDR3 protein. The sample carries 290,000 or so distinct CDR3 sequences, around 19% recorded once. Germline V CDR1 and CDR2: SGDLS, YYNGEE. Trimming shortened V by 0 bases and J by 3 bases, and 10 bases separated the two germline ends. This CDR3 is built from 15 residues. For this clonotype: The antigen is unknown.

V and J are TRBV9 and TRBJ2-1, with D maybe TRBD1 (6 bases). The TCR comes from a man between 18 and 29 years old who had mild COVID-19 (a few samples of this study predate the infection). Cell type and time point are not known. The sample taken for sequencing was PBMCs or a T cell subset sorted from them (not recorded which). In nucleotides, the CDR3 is TGTGCCAGCAGCGTAGACACAGGGCACTACAATGAGCAGTTCTTC. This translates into CASSVDTGHYNEQFF. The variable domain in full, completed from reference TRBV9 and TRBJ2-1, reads DSGVTQTPKHLITATGQRVTLRCSPRSGDLSVYWYQQSLDQGLQFLIQYYNGEERAKGNILERFSAQQFPDLHSELNLSSLELGDSALYFCASSVDTGHYNEQFFGPGTRLTVL.